Detailed here is one T cell receptor (beta chain). Its matching antigen is unknown. The sample belongs to a study of cytomegalovirus exposure and HLA in healthy donors. Study results and limitations: Per a prior analysis, the majority of TCR beta V segments were productive roughly 90% or roughly 30% of the time. TCR beta sequences reportedly predicted most subjects' HLA-A and HLA-B alleles accurately.

The CDR3 loop spans 16 amino acids. The ends were cut back, 0 bases at V and 4 bases at J, with 13 bases in the middle. CDR1 and CDR2 (germline): SGHRS, YFSETQ. PCR amplification relied on 60 Vbeta primers (plus 13 Jbeta primers). The method was immunoSEQ multiplex PCR; TCRdb's version includes in-frame clones alone and lacks a portion of them. This sample has roughly 120,000 clones, with roughly four fifths found just once. The sequenced sample consisted of PBMCs. The rearrangement links TRBV5-1 to TRBJ2-2, with D maybe TRBD2 (7 bases). The clonotype comes from a male donor in good health and CMV-seropositive. CDR3 amino acids: CASSLARGAGTGELFF. In DNA form, the CDR3 reads TGCGCCAGCAGCTTGGCCCGGGGGGCGGGCACCGGGGAGCTGTTTTTT.